The 23 T cell receptor beta chains below come from one sample, sequenced in a study of control samples from healthy donors and cancer patients. Clones were sequenced by immunoSEQ multiplex PCR, and TCRdb holds only the in-frame ones, with some missing. The table has around 130,000 clones, about 88% seen once. Sequences were obtained from blood. All receptors derive from a middle-aged man in good health.

This sequence joins TRBV2 and TRBJ1-5; 12 bases agree with TRBD1. V was pared by 3 bases and J by 6 bases, with 3 bases of the junction left unmatched. The germline V gene has CDR1 SNHLY and CDR2 FYNNEI. The CDR3 length is 15 residues. CDR3 in amino acids: CASSEGQGATQPQHF. As DNA, the CDR3 is TGTGCCAGCAGTGAGGGACAGGGGGCAACTCAGCCCCAGCATTTT. The whole variable domain, filled in from reference TRBV2 and TRBJ1-5, reads EPEVTQTPSHQVTQMGQEVILRCVPISNHLYFYWYRQILGQKVEFLVSFYNNEISEKSEIFDDQFSVERPDGSNFTLKIRSTKLEDSAMYFCASSEGQGATQPQHFGDGTRLSIL.

The chain couples TRBV18 to TRBJ1-2, with 8 bases that match TRBD1. Germline V gene sequence: CDR1 KGHSH, CDR2 LQKENI. V trimming: 6 bases; J trimming: 4 bases; junction bases outside the gene matches: 10. This CDR3 comprises 15 residues. CDR3 sequence: CASSPMRQGTYGYTF. The CDR3, as DNA: TGTGCCAGCTCGCCCATGAGACAGGGGACCTATGGCTACACCTTC.

V and J are TRBV10-1 and TRBJ1-1; perhaps TRBD1 as D (6 bases). V shed 1 base and J shed 1 base, with 16 bases lying between them. Germline V CDR1 and CDR2: WNHNN, SYGVQD (reference sequence). The CDR3 is 17 amino acids. The DNA of the CDR3 is TGCGCCAGCAGTGAGTTCACCTGGGGACAAACGAACACTGAAGCTTTCTTT. This codes for CASSEFTWGQTNTEAFF.

The chain couples TRBV7-9 to TRBJ1-2; D perhaps matches TRBD1 (6 bases). V was clipped by 3 bases and J by 6 bases, with 11 bases between them. Germline V lookup: CDR1 SEHNR, CDR2 FQNEAQ (reference sequence). The CDR3 has 13 residues. The CDR3 DNA reads as TGTGCCAGCAGCTTGCAGGGGTCTCATGGCTACACCTTC. It codes for CASSLQGSHGYTF.

This chain joins TRBV30 and TRBJ1-2; D gene ambiguous. The ends were cut back, 4 bases at V and 8 bases at J, with 20 bases in the middle. The length of the CDR3 is 14 residues. Germline V lookup: CDR1 GTSNPN, CDR2 SVGIG (reference sequence). The CDR3 nucleotides are TGTGCCTGGAACAAAGGGTTAGAGGGCTACGGCTACACCTTC. Its protein product is CAWNKGLEGYGYTF.

The rearrangement uses TRBV7-6 and TRBJ2-3, with D perhaps TRBD2 (5 bases). The CDR3 has 16 amino acids. The V end was cut by 5 bases, the J end by 7 bases, with 22 bases between. Germline CDR1 SGHVS, CDR2 FNYEAQ. The CDR3 region has the DNA TGTGCCAGCAGCCGCGAGAGGGTTGGATCCACTTATACGCAGTATTTT. It yields the protein CASSRERVGSTYTQYF.

The count of this clone is one. The chain uses TRBV2 and TRBJ1-5; D is unresolved. The CDR3 loop spans 13 amino acids. V lost 6 bases and J lost 2, with 8 bases in between. Per the germline V gene, CDR1 is SNHLY and CDR2 is FYNNEI. CDR3 coding DNA: TGTGCCAGCAGAACCGGGCGCAATCAGCCCCAGCATTTT. It encodes CASRTGRNQPQHF.

The chain uses TRBV28 and TRBJ1-2, with a tentative D call TRBD1 (6 bases). Per germline, CDR1 MDHEN and CDR2 SYDVKM. Trimming removed 5 bases from V and 5 bases from J, with 12 bases in between. The length of the CDR3 is 13 residues. CDR3: CASSLGQTYGYTF. Here the CDR3 DNA reads TGTGCCAGCAGTCTCGGACAGACTTATGGCTACACCTTC.

The chain uses TRBV28 and TRBJ2-3; possibly TRBD2 for D (6 bases). The ends were cut back, 5 bases at V and 2 bases at J, with 14 bases in the middle. Germline CDR1 MDHEN, CDR2 SYDVKM. The CDR3 runs 15 residues. CDR3 DNA: TGTGCCAGCAGTCCAACGGGAGCCTTCACAGATACGCAGTATTTT. Its protein is CASSPTGAFTDTQYF.

The genes are TRBV10-3 and TRBJ1-2; D unclear. Trimming pared 2 bases from V and 0 bases from J, leaving 7 bases between. CDR3 length: 14 amino acids. Germline CDR1 ENHRY, CDR2 SYGVKD. This CDR3 is CAISERTANYGYTF. The CDR3 nucleotides read TGTGCCATCAGTGAGCGTACAGCTAACTATGGCTACACCTTC.

The rearrangement links TRBV9 to TRBJ1-2, with 10 bases matching TRBD1. Trimming cost V 0 bases and J 7 bases; bases outside gene matches: 6. The CDR3 length is 15 residues. The V gene's germline CDR1 is SGDLS and CDR2 YYNGEE. The CDR3 bases are TGTGCCAGCAGCGTAGGCGGGGACAGGGGTAGTGGCTACACCTTC. Its translation is CASSVGGDRGSGYTF.

The rearrangement joins TRBV9 to TRBJ1-2; a weak D match, TRBD1 (5 bases). Trimming shortened V by 0 bases and J by 1 base, and 16 bases separated the two germline ends. Germline CDR1 and CDR2: SGDLS and YYNGEE. There are 17 residues in the CDR3. In DNA, the CDR3 is TGTGCCAGCAGCGTAGTCACAGGCGGAGACGATAACTATGGCTACACCTTC. Translating it yields CASSVVTGGDDNYGYTF.

This rearrangement joins TRBV14 to TRBJ1-4, with a tentative D call TRBD1 (5 bases). Germline V gives CDR1 SGHDN, CDR2 FVKESK. This CDR3 has 16 residues. Trimming took off 1 base at V and 3 bases at J, with 12 bases between the two ends. The CDR3 spells CASSQGPRGANEKLFF. The DNA of the CDR3 is TGTGCCAGCAGCCAAGGCCCAAGGGGAGCTAATGAAAAACTGTTTTTT.

This rearrangement joins TRBV5-1 to TRBJ1-6; D gene uncertain. CDR1 is SGHRS, CDR2 YFSETQ, per germline. CDR3 length equals 15 residues. Deletions cut 1 base from V and 10 bases from J, with 15 bases between. CDR3 sequence reads: CASSLRQYGLSPLHF. The CDR3 DNA reads TGCGCCAGCAGCTTGCGTCAATACGGACTCTCACCCCTCCACTTT.

The genes are TRBV3-1 (or the pseudogene TRBV3-2) and TRBJ1-3; D gene unclear. The CDR3 consists of 15 residues. CDR1 is LGHDT, CDR2 YNNKEL, per germline (reference sequence). V was trimmed by 1 base and J by 0 bases, leaving 7 bases between them. For the CDR3, the DNA is TGTGCCAGCAGCCAAGGCGAGGACTCTGGAAACACCATATATTTT. Translation: CASSQGEDSGNTIYF.

This clone is a singleton in its sample. The chain uses TRBV4-1 and TRBJ1-5; D not resolved. Trimming took off 0 bases at V and 12 bases at J, with 18 bases between the two ends. Germline V gene data show CDR1 as MGHRA and CDR2 as YSYEKL. The CDR3 loop spans 15 amino acids. The CDR3 here is CASSQEDPLRVSQHF. CDR3 coding DNA: TGCGCCAGCAGCCAAGAGGACCCCCTGAGGGTTAGCCAGCATTTT.

This clone is a singleton in its sample. The V and J genes are TRBV10-3 and TRBJ2-5, with D maybe TRBD1 (6 bases). Germline V gives CDR1 ENHRY, CDR2 SYGVKD. The V gene lost 0 bases and the J gene lost 4 bases, with 18 bases spanning the gap. CDR3 length equals 17 residues. The CDR3 DNA sequence: TGTGCCATCAGTGAGTCGGGTCCCGGGACATGGGGAGAGACCCAGTACTTC. It codes for CAISESGPGTWGETQYF.

The chain joins TRBV15 to TRBJ2-1, with D hard to call. The CDR3 loop spans 11 amino acids. V lost 3 bases and J 7 bases, leaving 4 bases between the germline ends. Germline CDR1 reads LNHNV; CDR2 reads YYDKDF (reference sequence). CDR3 nucleotides: TGTGCCACCAGCAGTCATAATGAGCAGTTCTTC. Translating it yields CATSSHNEQFF.

The CDR3 is CASAGADSHEQFF. In DNA, the CDR3 is TGTGCCAGCGCAGGGGCGGACAGCCATGAGCAGTTCTTC. The chain joins TRBV7-3 to TRBJ2-1; perhaps TRBD1 as D (6 bases). V lost 8 bases, J lost 8 bases, and 16 bases lay in between. The germline gives CDR1 SGHTA, CDR2 FQGTGA. CDR3 length: 13 amino acids.

This rearrangement joins TRBV9 to TRBJ2-3; 8 bases are a match to TRBD2. Germline CDR1 reads SGDLS; CDR2 reads YYNGEE. The CDR3 sequence is 17 residues long. The V segment lost 1 base and the J segment 7 bases; nucleotides outside the gene matches: 14. The CDR3 nucleotides are TGTGCCAGCAGCGTACGCGGGGCTCGGACTAGCCTAAATACGCAGTATTTT. Residues: CASSVRGARTSLNTQYF.

The V call is TRBV28, the J call TRBJ2-6; no reliable D call. The CDR3 has 13 amino acids. From germline, CDR1 is MDHEN and CDR2 SYDVKM. The ends were cut back, 3 bases at V and 8 bases at J, with 8 bases in the middle. The DNA of the CDR3 is TGTGCCAGCAGTTTCACCGGCACCAACGTCCTGACTTTC. Encoded protein: CASSFTGTNVLTF.

The rearrangement uses TRBV6-5 and TRBJ1-6, with 7 bases fitting TRBD1. The V and J ends lost 0 bases and 14 bases, in that order; junction bases with no gene match: 7. The CDR3 runs 14 residues. Germline V gene lookup returns CDR1 MNHEY and CDR2 SVGAGI. The CDR3 nucleotides are TGTGCCAGCAGTTACTCGTCAGGGGGAACCACCCTCCACTTT. As protein: CASSYSSGGTTLHF.

This CDR3 reads CASSLASPGDQPQHF. For the CDR3, the DNA is TGTGCCAGCAGCTTAGCAAGCCCCGGCGATCAGCCCCAGCATTTT. The rearrangement joins TRBV7-9 to TRBJ1-5; D not certain. This CDR3 spans 15 amino acids. V lost 0 bases to trimming and J lost 5 bases, with 11 bases between them. CDR1 and CDR2 from the germline V gene are SEHNR and FQNEAQ (reference sequence).